The entry below describes one T cell receptor beta chain. In the original workflow: Amplified reference gene primers provided the basis for estimating nucleated cell counts. TCRdb keeps only in-frame clones here, not all; method: immunoSEQ multiplex PCR. V, J and clone size are taken as reported in that table, and D and trimming were inferred from the DNA itself. The sample has around 300,000 clones; roughly 91% are singletons. These data come from a study of blood T cell repertoires in COVID-19. Study background: Material from acute and convalescent COVID-19 was sourced from the United States, Italy and Spain. PBMCs, B-cell-depleted T cells, or T cells were the source of the cDNA or gDNA that made up the material.

V lost 1 base, J lost 2 bases, and 6 bases stayed unmatched. Germline CDR1 and CDR2: SEHNR and FQNEAQ (reference sequence). This CDR3 contains 16 residues. Source material: peripheral blood. This TCR was recovered from a man in his fifties with active or convalescent COVID-19. The chain joins TRBV7-9 to TRBJ2-5; 8 bases map to TRBD1. The CDR3 loop is CASSLGGTGRQETQYF. In nucleotides, the CDR3 is TGTGCCAGCAGCTTAGGGGGGACAGGCAGACAAGAGACCCAGTACTTC.